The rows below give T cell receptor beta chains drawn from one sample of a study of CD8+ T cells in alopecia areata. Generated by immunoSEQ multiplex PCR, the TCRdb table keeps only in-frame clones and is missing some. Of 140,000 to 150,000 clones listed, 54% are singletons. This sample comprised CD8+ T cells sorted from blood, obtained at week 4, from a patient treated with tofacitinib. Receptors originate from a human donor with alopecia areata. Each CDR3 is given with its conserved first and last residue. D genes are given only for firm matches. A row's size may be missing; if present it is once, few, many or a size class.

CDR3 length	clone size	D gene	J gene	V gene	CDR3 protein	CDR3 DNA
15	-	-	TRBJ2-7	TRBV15	CATSRVKDGSYEQYF	TGTGCCACCAGCAGAGTCAAGGACGGCTCCTACGAGCAGTACTTC
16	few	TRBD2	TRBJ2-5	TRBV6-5	CASSYLSGANEETQYF	TGTGCCAGCAGTTACTTAAGCGGGGCTAACGAAGAGACCCAGTACTTC
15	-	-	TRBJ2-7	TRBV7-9	CASSSSTGTSYEQYF	TGTGCCAGCAGTTCCTCAACCGGGACATCCTACGAGCAGTACTTC
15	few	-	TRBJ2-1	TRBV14	CASSPYLEGVNEQFF	TGTGCCAGCAGCCCCTACCTAGAAGGAGTCAATGAGCAGTTCTTC
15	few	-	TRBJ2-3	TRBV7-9	CASSPGRADTDTQYF	TGTGCCAGCAGCCCCGGGAGAGCTGACACAGATACGCAGTATTTT
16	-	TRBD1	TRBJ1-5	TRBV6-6	CASSSPGTDSNQPQHF	TGTGCCAGCAGTAGCCCCGGGACAGATAGCAATCAGCCCCAGCATTTT
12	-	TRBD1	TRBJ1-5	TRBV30	CAYDRGDQPQHF	TGTGCCTACGACAGGGGCGATCAGCCCCAGCATTTT
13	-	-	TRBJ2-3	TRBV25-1	CATSDSRTDTQYF	TGTGCCACCAGCGACAGTCGCACAGATACGCAGTATTTT
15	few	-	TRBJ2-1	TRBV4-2	CASSQDHTDYNEQFF	TGTGCCAGCAGCCAAGATCATACGGACTACAATGAGCAGTTCTTC
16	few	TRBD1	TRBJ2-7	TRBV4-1	CASSPPRGTGLYEQYF	TGCGCCAGCAGCCCACCAAGGGGGACAGGGCTCTACGAGCAGTACTTC
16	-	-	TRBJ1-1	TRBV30	CAWSVGGTSAGTEAFF	TGTGCCTGGAGTGTAGGGGGGACGTCTGCGGGCACTGAAGCTTTCTTT
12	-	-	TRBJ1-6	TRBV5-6	CASSLGEAPLHF	TGTGCCAGCAGCTTGGGGGAGGCACCCCTCCACTTT
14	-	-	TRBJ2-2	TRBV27	CASSPLGGGGELFF	TGTGCCAGCAGTCCCCTCGGGGGTGGCGGGGAGCTGTTTTTT
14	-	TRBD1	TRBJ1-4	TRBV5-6	CASSLQGANEKLFF	TGTGCCAGCAGCCTCCAGGGGGCTAATGAAAAACTGTTTTTT
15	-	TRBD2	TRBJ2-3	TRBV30	CAWSVGAGGPDTQYF	TGTGCCTGGAGTGTTGGAGCGGGGGGGCCCGATACGCAGTATTTT
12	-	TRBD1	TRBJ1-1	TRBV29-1	CSAGQGTPEAFF	TGCAGCGCCGGACAGGGAACTCCTGAAGCTTTCTTT
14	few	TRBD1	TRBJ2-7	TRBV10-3	CAISHEGQGYEQYF	TGTGCCATCAGTCATGAGGGACAGGGCTACGAGCAGTACTTC
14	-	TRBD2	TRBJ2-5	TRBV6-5	CASRSSGGEETQYF	TGTGCCAGCAGGTCTAGCGGGGGGGAAGAGACCCAGTACTTC
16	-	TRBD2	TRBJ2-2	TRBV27	CASSFIAGENTGELFF	TGTGCCAGCAGTTTCATAGCGGGGGAGAACACCGGGGAGCTGTTTTTT
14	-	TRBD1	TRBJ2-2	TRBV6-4	CATGTGVDTGELFF	TGTGCCACCGGGACAGGCGTTGACACCGGGGAGCTGTTTTTT
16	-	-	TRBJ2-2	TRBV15	CATSRDWGTNTGELFF	TGTGCCACCAGCAGAGATTGGGGTACGAACACCGGGGAGCTGTTTTTT
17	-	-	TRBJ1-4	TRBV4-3	CASSQDLMGLVSEKLFF	TGCGCCAGCAGCCAAGACCTCATGGGGTTGGTTAGCGAAAAACTGTTTTTT
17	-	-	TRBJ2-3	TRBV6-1	CASSEARGGLSTDTQYF	TGTGCCAGCAGTGAAGCGCGAGGGGGATTGAGCACAGATACGCAGTATTTT
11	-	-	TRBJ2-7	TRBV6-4	CASTNLSPPYF	TGTGCCAGCACTAATCTTAGCCCCCCGTACTTC
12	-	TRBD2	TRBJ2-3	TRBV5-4	CASSPGTTTQYF	TGTGCCAGCAGCCCCGGGACTACTACGCAGTATTTT
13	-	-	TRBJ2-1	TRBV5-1	CASRPRPYNEQFF	TGCGCCAGCAGACCCCGGCCCTACAATGAGCAGTTCTTC
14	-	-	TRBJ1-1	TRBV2	CASSDWTENTEAFF	TGTGCCAGCAGCGACTGGACAGAGAACACTGAAGCTTTCTTT
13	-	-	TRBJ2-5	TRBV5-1	CASSLSSQETQYF	TGCGCCAGCAGCTTGTCGTCCCAAGAGACCCAGTACTTC
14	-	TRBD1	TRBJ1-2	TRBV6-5	CASRGPGGSAGYTF	TGTGCCAGCAGGGGCCCAGGGGGCTCGGCTGGCTACACCTTC
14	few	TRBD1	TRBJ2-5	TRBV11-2	CASSSTGGMETQYF	TGTGCCAGCAGCTCCACAGGGGGCATGGAGACCCAGTACTTC
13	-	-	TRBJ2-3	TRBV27	CASSLVGVDTQYF	TGTGCCAGCAGTTTAGTAGGGGTAGATACGCAGTATTTT
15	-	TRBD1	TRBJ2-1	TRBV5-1	CASSLTPGQGGEQFF	TGCGCCAGCAGCTTGACACCGGGACAGGGCGGTGAGCAGTTCTTC
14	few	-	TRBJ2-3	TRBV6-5	CASRVQGIADTQYF	TGTGCCAGCAGGGTACAGGGTATCGCAGATACGCAGTATTTT
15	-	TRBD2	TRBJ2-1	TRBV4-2	CASSQGNGGAWEQFF	TGTGCCAGCAGCCAAGGTAACGGGGGGGCCTGGGAGCAGTTCTTC
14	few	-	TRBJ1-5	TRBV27	CASSFTGGNQPQHF	TGTGCCAGCAGTTTCACAGGAGGTAATCAGCCCCAGCATTTT
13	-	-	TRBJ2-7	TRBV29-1	CSVVEGALNEQYF	TGCAGCGTTGTCGAGGGCGCACTCAACGAGCAGTACTTC
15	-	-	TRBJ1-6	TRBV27	CASSFIQSSNSPLHF	TGTGCCAGCAGTTTTATACAGAGTTCTAATTCACCCCTCCACTTT